The next 8 T cell receptor beta chains were all read from a single sample in a study of vaccination and CD4 T cells after COVID-19 (dated by TCRdb to 2022 to 2024). The treatment or condition label, as the study defines it: approximately nine-day PBMC culture with coronavirus spike peptide pools or control peptides (ViraFEST assay). CD4+ T cells from unexposed donors were collected before the COVID-19 pandemic (2011-2018). The library was generated by PCR. The sample was run on an Illumina iSeq 100. DNA from cultured CD4+ T cells underwent TCR sequencing with the Oncomine TCR Beta short-read assay at the Johns Hopkins FTIC core. The QIAamp micro DNA kit was used to extract genomic DNA from the cultured CD4+ T cells. TCRdb handled the public reads itself, with Q25 trimming in fastp and clone calling in MiXCR, and kept productive beta chains. Records with the same CDR3 protein are collapsed into one entry carrying the most frequent genes and DNA. The sample yields some 11,000 distinct CDR3 sequences; about two fifths were counted once. Around a fifth of the sample belongs to the ten largest clones.

These TCRs' antigens remain unknown. The sample was CD4+ T cells from blood, cultured in vitro. The source is a human donor in good health.

This clonotype was observed a handful of times. The chain recombines TRBV11-2 with TRBJ2-3; a possible D gene is TRBD1 (5 bases). The CDR3 is made up of 12 amino acids. Germline assignment: CDR1 SGHAT and CDR2 FQNNGV. The V and J ends lost 1 base and 9 bases respectively, with 8 bases between them. DNA for the CDR3: TGTGCCAGCAGCTTAGGAAAGGGGACGCAGTATTTT. Its protein is CASSLGKGTQYF.

This clonotype is large. The J gene is TRBJ1-6, the V gene TRBV2; tentatively, D is TRBD1 (5 bases). Germline V gene sequence: CDR1 SNHLY, CDR2 FYNNEI. The ends were cut back, 6 bases at V and 13 bases at J, with 10 bases in the middle. The CDR3 loop spans 11 amino acids. The CDR3 DNA sequence: TGTGCCAGCAGAGGGACTACCCCCCTCCACTTT. Translating gives CASRGTTPLHF. The variable domain in full, with the rest retrieved from reference TRBV2 and TRBJ1-6, is EPEVTQTPSHQVTQMGQEVILRCVPISNHLYFYWYRQILGQKVEFLVSFYNNEISEKSEIFDDQFSVERPDGSNFTLKIRSTKLEDSAMYFCASRGTTPLHFGNGTRLTVT.

The chain combines TRBV7-3 with TRBJ2-1, with 11 bases identical to TRBD2. The V gene's germline CDR1 is SGHTA and CDR2 FQGTGA. CDR3 size: 16 residues. The trim removed 1 base at V and 7 bases at J, leaving 6 bases unmatched. The CDR3 bases are TGTGCCAGCAGCTTAATTAGCGGGAGGGTCGGAAATGAGCAGTTCTTC. Translating it yields CASSLISGRVGNEQFF. The whole variable domain, remainder taken from reference TRBV7-3 and TRBJ2-1, is GAGVSQTPSNKVTEKGKYVELRCDPISGHTALYWYRQSLGQGPEFLIYFQGTGAADDSGLPNDRFFAVRPEGSVSTLKIQRTERGDSAVYLCASSLISGRVGNEQFFGPGTRLTVL.

This clonotype was counted a few times. V usage is TRBV7-2 and J usage is TRBJ1-6; D is perhaps TRBD1 (5 bases). Germline CDR1 is SGHTA and CDR2 is FQGNSA. This CDR3 has 14 residues. V lost 4 bases and J lost 8, with 12 bases in between. The DNA for the CDR3 is TGTGCCAGCAGCTCCCTGGGGCGAGATTCACCCCTCCACTTT. It translates to CASSSLGRDSPLHF.

This clonotype has just a few counts. The CDR3 coding sequence is TGTGCCAGCAGCTTATACCAGGGAACCGGGGAGCTGTTTTTT. Translating it yields CASSLYQGTGELFF. The chain carries TRBV7-3 and TRBJ2-2; tentatively, D is TRBD1 (5 bases). The V end was cut by 2 bases, the J end by 5 bases, with 9 bases between. CDR1 and CDR2 (germline): SGHTA, FQGTGA. The CDR3 loop spans 14 amino acids.

This chain uses TRBV2 with TRBJ2-5; D might be TRBD1 (6 bases). Per the germline V gene, CDR1 is SNHLY and CDR2 is FYNNEI. V gave up 4 bases and J gave up 5 bases, with 11 bases separating them. The CDR3 has 13 residues. In DNA form, the CDR3 reads TGTGCCAGCAGTGGAACAGGGATGGAGACCCAGTACTTC. This codes for CASSGTGMETQYF.

The chain carries TRBV29-1 and TRBJ2-1, with TRBD2 identical over 12 bases. The ends lost 4 bases at V and 1 base at J; junction bases unmatched: 5. Germline assignment: CDR1 SQVTM and CDR2 ANQGSEA. This CDR3 has 16 amino acids. CDR3: CSVAVLAGGSYNEQFF. CDR3 coding DNA: TGCAGCGTTGCTGTCCTAGCGGGAGGGTCCTACAATGAGCAGTTCTTC.

This clonotype was seen a few times. The chain carries TRBV6-4 and TRBJ1-1; D unclear. Germline V gives CDR1 MRHNA, CDR2 SNTAGT. V gave up 4 bases and J gave up 6 bases, with 3 bases separating them. CDR3 length: 10 amino acids. The CDR3 nucleotides are TGTGCCAGCAGTGCCCCTGAAGCTTTCTTT. Protein product: CASSAPEAFF.